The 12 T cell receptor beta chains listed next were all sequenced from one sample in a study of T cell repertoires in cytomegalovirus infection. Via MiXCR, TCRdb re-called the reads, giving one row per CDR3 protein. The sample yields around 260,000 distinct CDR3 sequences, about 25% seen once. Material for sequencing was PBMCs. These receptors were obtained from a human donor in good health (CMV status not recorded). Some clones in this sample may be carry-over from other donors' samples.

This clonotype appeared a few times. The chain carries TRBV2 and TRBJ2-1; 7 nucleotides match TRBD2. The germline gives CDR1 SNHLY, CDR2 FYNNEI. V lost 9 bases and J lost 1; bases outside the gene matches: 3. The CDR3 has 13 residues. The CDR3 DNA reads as TGTGCCAGATCGGGACTATCCTACAATGAGCAGTTCTTC. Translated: CARSGLSYNEQFF.

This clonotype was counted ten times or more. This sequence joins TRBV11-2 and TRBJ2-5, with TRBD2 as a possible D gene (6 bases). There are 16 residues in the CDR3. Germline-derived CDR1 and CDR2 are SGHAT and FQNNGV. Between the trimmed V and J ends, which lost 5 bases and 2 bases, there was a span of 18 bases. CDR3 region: CASSPGRAGRQETQYF. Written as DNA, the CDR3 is TGTGCCAGCAGCCCCGGAAGGGCGGGGAGACAAGAGACCCAGTACTTC.

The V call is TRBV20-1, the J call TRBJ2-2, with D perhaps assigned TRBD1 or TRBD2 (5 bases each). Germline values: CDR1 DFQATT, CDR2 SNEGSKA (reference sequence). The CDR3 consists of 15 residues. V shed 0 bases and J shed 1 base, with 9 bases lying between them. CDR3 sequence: CSAREEGKNTGELFF. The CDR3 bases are TGCAGTGCTAGAGAAGAGGGGAAGAACACCGGGGAGCTGTTTTTT.

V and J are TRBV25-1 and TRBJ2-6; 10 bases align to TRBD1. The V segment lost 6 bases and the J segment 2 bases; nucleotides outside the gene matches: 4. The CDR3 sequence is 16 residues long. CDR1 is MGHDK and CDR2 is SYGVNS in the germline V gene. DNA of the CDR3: TGTGCCAGCAGGGCCGGGACAGGGGCTGGGGCCAACGTCCTGACTTTC. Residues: CASRAGTGAGANVLTF.

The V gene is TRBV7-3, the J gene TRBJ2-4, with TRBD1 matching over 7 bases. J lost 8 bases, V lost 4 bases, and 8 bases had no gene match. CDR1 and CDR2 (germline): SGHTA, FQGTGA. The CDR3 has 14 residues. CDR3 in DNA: TGTGCCAGCAGCTCCTCAGGGGGTTCGGACATTCAGTACTTC. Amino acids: CASSSSGGSDIQYF.

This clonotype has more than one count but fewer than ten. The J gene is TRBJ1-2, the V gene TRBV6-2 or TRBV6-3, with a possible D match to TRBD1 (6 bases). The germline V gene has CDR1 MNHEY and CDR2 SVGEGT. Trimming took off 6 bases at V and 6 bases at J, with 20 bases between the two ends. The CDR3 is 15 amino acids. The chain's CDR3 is CASSPGGGAVDGYTF. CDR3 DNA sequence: TGTGCCAGCAGCCCCGGTGGGGGGGCCGTCGATGGCTACACCTTC.

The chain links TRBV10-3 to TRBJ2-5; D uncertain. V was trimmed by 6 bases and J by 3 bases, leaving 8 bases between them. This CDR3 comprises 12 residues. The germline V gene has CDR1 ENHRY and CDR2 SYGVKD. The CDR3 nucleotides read TGTGCCATCAGGAAAGAGAAAGAGACCCAGTACTTC. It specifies CAIRKEKETQYF.

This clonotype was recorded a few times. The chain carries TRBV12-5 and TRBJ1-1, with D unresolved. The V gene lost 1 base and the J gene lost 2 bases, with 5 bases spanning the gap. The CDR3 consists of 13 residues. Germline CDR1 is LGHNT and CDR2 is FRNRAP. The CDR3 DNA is TGTGCTAGTGGTTTGGAGGGCAACACTGAAGCTTTCTTT. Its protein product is CASGLEGNTEAFF.

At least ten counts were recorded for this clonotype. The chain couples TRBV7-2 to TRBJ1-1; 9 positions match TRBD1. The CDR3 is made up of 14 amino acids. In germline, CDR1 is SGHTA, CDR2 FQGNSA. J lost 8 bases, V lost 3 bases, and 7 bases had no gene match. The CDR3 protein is CASSFRGTGREAFF. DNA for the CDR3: TGTGCCAGCAGCTTCAGGGGGACAGGGCGCGAAGCTTTCTTT.

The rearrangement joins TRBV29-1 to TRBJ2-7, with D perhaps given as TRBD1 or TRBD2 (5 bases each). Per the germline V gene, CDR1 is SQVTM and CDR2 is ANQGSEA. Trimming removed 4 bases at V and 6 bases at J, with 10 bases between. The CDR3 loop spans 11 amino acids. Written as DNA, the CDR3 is TGCAGCGTTGGGGACCCTAGCGAGCAGTACTTC. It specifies CSVGDPSEQYF.

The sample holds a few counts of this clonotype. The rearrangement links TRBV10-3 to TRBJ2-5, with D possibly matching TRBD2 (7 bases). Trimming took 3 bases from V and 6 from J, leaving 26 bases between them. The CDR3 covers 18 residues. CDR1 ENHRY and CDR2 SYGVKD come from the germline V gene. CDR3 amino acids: CAISDRTSGGQVEKTQYF. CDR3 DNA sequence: TGTGCCATCAGTGACCGCACGTCGGGGGGCCAGGTTGAAAAGACCCAGTACTTC.

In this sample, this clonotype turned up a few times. Written as DNA, the CDR3 is TGTGCCTGGAGTCTCCCGGTACTAGCGCGCTCCTACGAGCAGTACTTC. This gives the protein CAWSLPVLARSYEQYF. The genes are TRBV30 and TRBJ2-7, with TRBD2 matching over 7 bases. There are 16 residues in the CDR3. Germline CDR1 GTSNPN, CDR2 SVGIG (reference sequence). V shed 2 bases, J shed 0 bases, and the junction held 10 bases outside the gene matches. Full variable domain (outside the CDR3, taken from reference TRBV30 and TRBJ2-7): SQTIHQWPATLVQPVGSPLSLECTVEGTSNPNLYWYRQAAGRGLQLLFYSVGIGQISSEVPQNLSASRPQDRQFILSSKKLLLSDSGFYLCAWSLPVLARSYEQYFGPGTRLTVT.